Listed here are 23 T cell receptor beta chains from one sample, sequenced in a study of spatial heterogeneity in lung cancer. Time point described: blood at routine non-recurrence follow-up after resection. Whole RNA was taken from tumor, nontumor lung or frozen PBMC; it was then sequenced unsorted. TCRdb reanalysed the 5' RACE reads using MiXCR and keeps one entry per CDR3 protein. The table records some 110,000 distinct CDR3 sequences, 12% of them present only once. Here the sequenced sample was PBMCs, taken at follow-up. The receptors here all came from a male donor with early-stage non-small cell lung cancer.

In this sample, this clonotype turned up a few times. This rearrangement joins TRBV10-2 to TRBJ1-2; 8 bases agree with TRBD1. Germline V gives CDR1 WSHSY, CDR2 SAAADI. The CDR3 runs to 15 residues. The V and J ends lost 2 bases and 3 bases, in that order; junction bases with no gene match: 5. The CDR3 region is CASSEGTGRYYGYTF. In DNA, the CDR3 is TGCGCCAGCAGTGAGGGGACAGGCCGTTACTATGGCTACACCTTC.

This clonotype was seen a few times. This chain connects TRBV6-5 to TRBJ1-3; D gene unclear. Germline V lookup: CDR1 MNHEY, CDR2 SVGAGI. The V and J ends lost 0 bases and 2 bases respectively, with 8 bases between them. This CDR3 has 15 residues. CDR3 in DNA: TGTGCCAGCAGTTACTCGATATATACTGGAAACACCATATATTTT. It specifies CASSYSIYTGNTIYF.

This clonotype appeared many times. V is TRBV11-2 and J is TRBJ2-5, with 9 bases fitting TRBD2. CDR1 and CDR2 from the germline V gene are SGHAT and FQNNGV. The ends lost 5 bases at V and 5 bases at J; junction bases unmatched: 18. The CDR3 extends over 18 amino acids. CDR3 amino acids: CASSPPTASGVPGETQYF. CDR3 DNA: TGTGCCAGCAGCCCACCCACAGCTAGCGGGGTCCCAGGCGAGACCCAGTACTTC.

This clonotype was counted between two and nine times. The J gene is TRBJ2-1, the V gene TRBV9, with D perhaps TRBD2 (5 bases). CDR3 size: 13 residues. Trimming took off 6 bases at V and 4 bases at J, with 11 bases between the two ends. Germline V gene sequence: CDR1 SGDLS, CDR2 YYNGEE. CDR3 loop: CASTSGGYNEQFF. The CDR3 DNA sequence: TGTGCCAGCACGAGCGGCGGGTACAATGAGCAGTTCTTC.

This clonotype occurred a few times. The CDR3 reads CASSARPGTGVGALDQPQHF. Written as DNA, the CDR3 is TGTGCCAGCAGTGCCCGTCCCGGGACAGGGGTTGGGGCCTTGGATCAGCCCCAGCATTTT. The chain is built from TRBV28 and TRBJ1-5, with 10 positions matching TRBD1. This CDR3 is 20 amino acids long. The germline V gene encodes CDR1 MDHEN and CDR2 SYDVKM. The ends lost 5 bases at V and 5 bases at J; junction bases unmatched: 21.

This clonotype was observed a few times. This rearrangement joins TRBV20-1 to TRBJ1-1; D gene uncertain. The CDR3 covers 14 residues. V was shortened by 6 bases and J by 0 bases, with 14 bases between the two germline ends. CDR1 DFQATT and CDR2 SNEGSKA come from the germline V gene (reference sequence). Here the CDR3 DNA reads TGCAGTGCCCTCACGATCGGCATGAACACTGAAGCTTTCTTT. It translates to CSALTIGMNTEAFF.

The chain links TRBV28 to TRBJ1-2; D gene uncertain. The V and J ends lost 4 bases and 4 bases respectively, with 19 bases between them. Germline values: CDR1 MDHEN, CDR2 SYDVKM. This CDR3 is 16 amino acids long. This chain's CDR3 is CASSSPDGAGGYGYTF. CDR3 DNA: TGTGCCAGCAGTTCCCCTGACGGAGCCGGCGGCTATGGCTACACCTTC.

This clonotype is judged medium-sized (0.01 to 0.1%). The rearrangement joins TRBV7-2 to TRBJ1-1; D is uncertain. CDR1 SGHTA and CDR2 FQGNSA come from the germline V gene. The V end lost 1 base, the J end lost 0 bases, and 3 bases lay between the germline ends. The CDR3 runs to 13 residues. The CDR3 nucleotides are TGTGCCAGCAGCTTAGAGTTGAACACTGAAGCTTTCTTT. It yields the protein CASSLELNTEAFF.

This clonotype was counted a few times. The chain recombines TRBV12-3 or TRBV12-4 with TRBJ2-5, with TRBD1 matching 8 bases. This CDR3 contains 16 residues. V gave up 3 bases and J gave up 5 bases; unmatched junction bases: 11. CDR3 sequence reads: CASSFSRPGGTETQYF. The CDR3 DNA is TGTGCCAGCAGTTTTAGCCGGCCAGGGGGCACGGAGACCCAGTACTTC.

The rearrangement joins TRBV3-1 to TRBJ2-5; D not certain. Germline CDR1 reads LGHDT; CDR2 reads YNNKEL (reference sequence). The V and J ends lost 4 bases and 4 bases respectively, with 10 bases between them. This CDR3 region has 13 residues. The CDR3 spells CASSRTLTETQYF. The DNA for the CDR3 is TGTGCCAGCAGCCGAACGCTAACAGAGACCCAGTACTTC.

The gene calls are TRBV6-5 and TRBJ1-2; possibly TRBD1 for D (5 bases). CDR1 and CDR2 from the germline V gene are MNHEY and SVGAGI. CDR3 length equals 13 residues. V was clipped by 6 bases and J by 6 bases, with 14 bases between them. The DNA of the CDR3 is TGTGCCAGCAGCCCACTCAGAGGGGATGGCTACACCTTC. It specifies CASSPLRGDGYTF.

The chain carries TRBV11-1 and TRBJ2-3, with D possibly being TRBD2 (5 bases). Trimming took off 1 base at V and 3 bases at J, with 17 bases between the two ends. The germline gives CDR1 SGHAT, CDR2 FQDESV (reference sequence). The CDR3 consists of 17 residues. For the CDR3, the DNA is TGTGCCAGCAGCTTAGTTAGGAGCGGCAGGAGGACAGATACGCAGTATTTT. It specifies CASSLVRSGRRTDTQYF.

This clonotype was counted between two and nine times. The J gene is TRBJ2-2, the V gene TRBV7-3; 7 bases align to TRBD1. The germline V gene has CDR1 SGHTA and CDR2 FQGTGA. The CDR3 totals 14 residues. Trimming took 4 bases from V and 7 from J; bases not matched to a gene: 6. The CDR3 loop reads CASSYDRAYGELFF. CDR3 coding DNA: TGTGCCAGCAGCTATGACAGGGCCTACGGGGAGCTGTTTTTT.

The chain uses TRBV5-1 and TRBJ1-6, with D hard to call. Trimming took off 3 bases at V and 3 bases at J, with 10 bases between the two ends. CDR1 and CDR2 (germline): SGHRS, YFSETQ. This CDR3 has 15 amino acids. CDR3: CASSSNRGYNSPLHF. CDR3 DNA: TGCGCCAGCAGCTCCAATCGGGGCTATAATTCACCCCTCCACTTT.

In its sample, this clonotype was seen a few times. The chain links TRBV4-1 to TRBJ2-7, with 7 bases fitting TRBD1. CDR3 length: 15 amino acids. The V gene's germline CDR1 is MGHRA and CDR2 YSYEKL. After removal of 0 bases from V and 1 base from J, the junction contained 3 bases not matched to a gene. The CDR3 nucleotides read TGCGCCAGCAGCCAAGATGGGACAGCTTCCTACGAGCAGTACTTC. Translating it yields CASSQDGTASYEQYF.

This clonotype was seen many times. This rearrangement joins TRBV9 to TRBJ2-7; TRBD1 agrees at 7 bases. CDR1 and CDR2 (germline): SGDLS, YYNGEE. There are 15 residues in the CDR3. The V gene end was trimmed by 3 bases and the J gene end by 0 bases; junction bases not matched to a gene: 6. The CDR3 sequence: CASSADGDSSYEQYF. The CDR3 nucleotides are TGTGCCAGCAGCGCAGACGGGGACAGCTCCTACGAGCAGTACTTC.

This clonotype was detected only a few times. The chain is built from TRBV20-1 and TRBJ2-1, with D possibly TRBD2 on 6 matching bases. The CDR3 runs 12 residues. The germline CDR1 and CDR2 sequences are DFQATT and SNEGSKA (reference sequence). Trimming pared 3 bases from V and 7 bases from J, leaving 10 bases between. The CDR3 protein is CSARRAGNEQFF. DNA of the CDR3: TGCAGTGCTAGGAGGGCGGGAAATGAGCAGTTCTTC.

This clonotype has at least ten counts. The chain carries TRBV4-1 and TRBJ2-3; 9 nucleotides line up with TRBD2. The CDR3 totals 16 residues. The V and J ends lost 3 bases and 2 bases, in that order; junction bases with no gene match: 6. The germline CDR1 and CDR2 sequences are MGHRA and YSYEKL. In nucleotides, the CDR3 is TGCGCCAGCAGCCAGGGGGGACTAGCCCTCACAGATACGCAGTATTTT. It codes for CASSQGGLALTDTQYF.

This rearrangement joins TRBV19 to TRBJ1-5; TRBD1 is a possible D gene (5 bases). V lost 3 bases to trimming and J lost 9 bases, with 9 bases between them. The germline V gene encodes CDR1 LNHDA and CDR2 SQIVND (reference sequence). The CDR3 sequence is 12 residues long. In nucleotides, the CDR3 is TGTGCCAGTAGTATTCCGAGGGGGCCCCAGCATTTT. It codes for CASSIPRGPQHF.

There are a few counts of this clonotype. The V and J genes are TRBV7-2 and TRBJ1-5; D is uncertain. Trimming took 5 bases from V and 0 from J, leaving 8 bases between them. The germline V gene encodes CDR1 SGHTA and CDR2 FQGNSA. The CDR3 covers 14 residues. The CDR3 DNA is TGTGCCAGCAGCACCGGATATAGCAATCAGCCCCAGCATTTT. Translated: CASSTGYSNQPQHF. Full variable domain (outside the CDR3, taken from reference TRBV7-2 and TRBJ1-5): GAGVSQSPSNKVTEKGKDVELRCDPISGHTALYWYRQSLGQGLEFLIYFQGNSAPDKSGLPSDRFSAERTGGSVSTLTIQRTQQEDSAVYLCASSTGYSNQPQHFGDGTRLSIL.

This clonotype was counted only a few times. This chain joins TRBV7-2 and TRBJ2-3; the D gene could be TRBD1 or TRBD2 (5 bases each). Germline CDR1 SGHTA, CDR2 FQGNSA. The CDR3 contains 14 residues. Trimming pared 2 bases from V and 2 bases from J, leaving 8 bases between. As DNA, the CDR3 is TGTGCCAGCAGCTTATGGGGGTACACAGATACGCAGTATTTT. Protein sequence: CASSLWGYTDTQYF.

Note on this clonotype: Its ends do not fully match the called genes, so a read error is possible. V is TRBV7-7 and J is TRBJ2-6; D assignment may be TRBD1 or TRBD2 (5 bases each). Per germline, CDR1 SSHAT and CDR2 FNYEAQ (reference sequence). This CDR3 comprises 16 residues. The CDR3 bases are TGTGCTAGCAGCCCGGGGCGAGGCCTGGGGGCCAACGTCCTGACTTTC. Its protein is CASSPGRGLGANVLTF.

The V call is TRBV7-2, the J call TRBJ2-5; D unclear. CDR1 is SGHTA and CDR2 is FQGNSA in the germline V gene. The CDR3 spans 13 residues. The V gene lost 3 bases and the J gene lost 2 bases, with 7 bases spanning the gap. The CDR3 DNA reads as TGTGCCAGCAGCTTCGGCAGGCAAGAGACCCAGTACTTC. Translation gives CASSFGRQETQYF. The full variable domain, completed using reference TRBV7-2 and TRBJ2-5, is GAGVSQSPSNKVTEKGKDVELRCDPISGHTALYWYRQSLGQGLEFLIYFQGNSAPDKSGLPSDRFSAERTGGSVSTLTIQRTQQEDSAVYLCASSFGRQETQYFGPGTRLLVL.